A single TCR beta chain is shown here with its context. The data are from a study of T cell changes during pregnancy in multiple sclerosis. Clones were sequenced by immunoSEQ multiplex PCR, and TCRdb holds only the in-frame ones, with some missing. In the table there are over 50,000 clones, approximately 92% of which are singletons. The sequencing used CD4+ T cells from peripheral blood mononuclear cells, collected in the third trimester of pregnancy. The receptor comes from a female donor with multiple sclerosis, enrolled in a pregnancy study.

CDR3 amino acids: CASSVVAGAWTEAFF. DNA for the CDR3: TGTGCCAGCAGCGTAGTCGCAGGGGCCTGGACTGAAGCTTTCTTT. The chain carries TRBV9 and TRBJ1-1; maybe TRBD1 (6 bases). Germline V gives CDR1 SGDLS, CDR2 YYNGEE. The CDR3 covers 15 residues. Trimming stripped 0 bases from V and 5 bases from J, with 14 bases between. Full variable domain (outside the CDR3, taken from reference TRBV9 and TRBJ1-1): DSGVTQTPKHLITATGQRVTLRCSPRSGDLSVYWYQQSLDQGLQFLIQYYNGEERAKGNILERFSAQQFPDLHSELNLSSLELGDSALYFCASSVVAGAWTEAFFGQGTRLTVV.